Listed below are T cell receptor beta chains from one sample, sequenced in a study of T cells in Graves' hyperthyroidism and ophthalmopathy. One entry per CDR3 protein results from TCRdb running MiXCR on the multiplex PCR reads. The sample holds 610,000 or so distinct CDR3 sequences, about 43% seen once. The material sequenced was peripheral blood or thyroid tissue (not recorded which). The receptor source for this set is a woman younger than 35 with Graves' hyperthyroidism. Both conserved end residues are trimmed from each CDR3. The order of the fields is clone size, V gene, J gene, CDR3 protein. Size is stated for part of the rows, as once, few or many counts, or as a class when the clone is expanded.

>once|TRBV7-2|TRBJ1-6
ASSPTGQRSSPLH
>many|TRBV20-1|TRBJ1-2
SARDFDRAREYGYT
>NA|TRBV7-6|TRBJ2-3
ASSQAGTDTQY
>NA|TRBV12-3/TRBV12-4|TRBJ2-5
ASRRPGVGQPQY
>NA|TRBV20-1|TRBJ1-2
STEEREDYGYT
>NA|TRBV29-1|TRBJ1-1
SVEDPPGTL
>NA|TRBV7-2|TRBJ1-2
ASSLRTGGDKRGYT
>many|TRBV7-2|TRBJ2-7
ASSRTRDSRYEQY
>once|TRBV29-1|TRBJ1-2
SSEGQGMSYGYT
>NA|TRBV29-1|TRBJ1-5
SGVRDRGSNQPQH
>many|TRBV14|TRBJ1-6
ASSLSGDRGSPLH
>many|TRBV20-1|TRBJ2-7
SASGTSAYEQY
>NA|TRBV19|TRBJ1-2
ASSSDRGDGRLYGYT
>many|TRBV20-1|TRBJ1-2
SARTTGAGGYT
>many|TRBV12-3/TRBV12-4|TRBJ1-5
ASSLAVDSGNQPQH
>NA|TRBV20-1|TRBJ2-5
SAGGASTDTQY
>many|TRBV7-7|TRBJ2-5
ASSLGGEETQY
>NA|TRBV7-9|TRBJ2-7
ASSSGSRRVYEQY
>many|TRBV29-1|TRBJ2-7
SVEGPTGNEQY
>NA|TRBV29-1|TRBJ1-1
SGGGRQGYTEAF
>NA|TRBV7-2|TRBJ2-1
ASSLAVGNNEQF
>NA|TRBV20-1|TRBJ2-1
SATDPGNEQF
>many|TRBV7-2|TRBJ2-5
ASRPTGHHETQY
>NA|TRBV2|TRBJ2-5
ASSRDVGREGSETQY
>many|TRBV2|TRBJ1-6
ASSDLARGNSPLH
>NA|TRBV30|TRBJ2-7
AWTKTGSSYEQY
>NA|TRBV24-1|TRBJ1-5
ATSDPTGVGNQPQH
>NA|TRBV29-1|TRBJ1-1
SSSGGGEAF
>many|TRBV7-3|TRBJ1-2
ASRQVLRAYGYT
>many|TRBV7-3|TRBJ2-6
ASSPKAEMGRVLT
>once|TRBV7-2|TRBJ2-6
ASSLALRTGAGANVLT
>NA|TRBV2|TRBJ2-6
ASREGTEA
>NA|TRBV7-9|TRBJ1-1
ASARALGQTSTEAF